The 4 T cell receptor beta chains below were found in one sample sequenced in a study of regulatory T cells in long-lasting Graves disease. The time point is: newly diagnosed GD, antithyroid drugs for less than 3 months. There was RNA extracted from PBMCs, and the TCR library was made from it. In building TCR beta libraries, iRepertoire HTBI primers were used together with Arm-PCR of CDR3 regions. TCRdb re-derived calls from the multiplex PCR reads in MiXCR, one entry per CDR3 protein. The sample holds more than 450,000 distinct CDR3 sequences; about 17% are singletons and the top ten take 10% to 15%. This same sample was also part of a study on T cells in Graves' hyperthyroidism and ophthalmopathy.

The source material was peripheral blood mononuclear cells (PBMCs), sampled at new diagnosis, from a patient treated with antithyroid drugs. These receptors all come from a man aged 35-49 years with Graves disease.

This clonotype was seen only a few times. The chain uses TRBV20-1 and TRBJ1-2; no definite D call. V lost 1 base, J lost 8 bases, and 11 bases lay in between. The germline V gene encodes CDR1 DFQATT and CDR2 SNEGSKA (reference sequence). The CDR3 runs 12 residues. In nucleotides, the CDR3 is TGCAGTGCTAGAGGGGCGAGCGGGGGCTACACCTTC. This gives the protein CSARGASGGYTF.

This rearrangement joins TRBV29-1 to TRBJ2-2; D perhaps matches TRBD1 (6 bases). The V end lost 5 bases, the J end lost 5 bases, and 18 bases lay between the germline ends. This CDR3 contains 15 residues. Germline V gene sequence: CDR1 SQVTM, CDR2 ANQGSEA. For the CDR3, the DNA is TGCAGCGTTTTATCCCCAGGGGTGGAGACCGGGGAGCTGTTTTTT. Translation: CSVLSPGVETGELFF.

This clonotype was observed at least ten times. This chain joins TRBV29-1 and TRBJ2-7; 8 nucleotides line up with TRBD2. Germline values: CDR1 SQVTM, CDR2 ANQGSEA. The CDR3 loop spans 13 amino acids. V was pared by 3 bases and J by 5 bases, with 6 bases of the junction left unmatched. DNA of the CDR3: TGCAGCGTTGACTTGGGACTAGGGGACGAGCAGTACTTC. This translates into CSVDLGLGDEQYF.

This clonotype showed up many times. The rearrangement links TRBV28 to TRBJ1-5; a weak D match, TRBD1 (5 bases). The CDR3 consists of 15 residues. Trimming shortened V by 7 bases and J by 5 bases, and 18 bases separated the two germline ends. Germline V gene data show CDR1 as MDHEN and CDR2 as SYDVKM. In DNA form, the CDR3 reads TGTGCCAGCAACCGCCCCGGGACCAGCTATCAGCCCCAGCATTTT. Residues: CASNRPGTSYQPQHF.